This T cell receptor (beta chain) stems from a study of T cell responses to AZD1222 COVID-19 vaccine. Broader study findings: Sampled repertoires all dated from after the peak T cell response. Spike-specific TCR breadth and depth were elevated following two AZD1222 doses.

Turning to this clone: As yet, its antigen is unknown.

The CDR3 consists of 12 residues. The germline V gene has CDR1 LNHDA and CDR2 SQIVND (reference sequence). Trimming took 8 bases from V and 5 from J; bases not matched to a gene: 5. Clones were read by immunoSEQ multiplex PCR, and TCRdb kept only the in-frame ones, dropping some. Of 140,000 or so clones detected, 80% to 95% appear once; the ten largest clones hold 3.5% to 4.5%. This clonotype was obtained from an adult who received the AZD1222 COVID-19 vaccine. Sequencing was performed on peripheral blood, taken 28 days after the second AZD1222 dose. V usage is TRBV19 and J usage is TRBJ2-5, with 7 bases that match TRBD2. The CDR3 loop reads CASGGVGETQYF. The CDR3 coding sequence is TGTGCCAGTGGGGGGGTTGGGGAGACCCAGTACTTC.